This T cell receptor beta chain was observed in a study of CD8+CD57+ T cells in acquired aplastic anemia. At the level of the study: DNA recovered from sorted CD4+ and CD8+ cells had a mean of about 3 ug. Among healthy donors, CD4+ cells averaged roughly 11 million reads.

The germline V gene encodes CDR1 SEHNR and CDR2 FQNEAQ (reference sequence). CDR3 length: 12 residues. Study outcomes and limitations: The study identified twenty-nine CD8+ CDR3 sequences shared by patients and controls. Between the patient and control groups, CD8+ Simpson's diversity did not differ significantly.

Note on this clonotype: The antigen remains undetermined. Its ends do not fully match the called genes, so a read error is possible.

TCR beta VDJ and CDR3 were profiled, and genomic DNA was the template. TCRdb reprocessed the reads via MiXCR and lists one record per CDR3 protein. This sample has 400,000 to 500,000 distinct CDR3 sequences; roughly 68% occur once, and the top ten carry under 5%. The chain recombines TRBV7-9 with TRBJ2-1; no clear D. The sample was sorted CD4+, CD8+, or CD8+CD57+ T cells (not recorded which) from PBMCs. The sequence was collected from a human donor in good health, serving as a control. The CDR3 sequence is CASSPTWSEQLF. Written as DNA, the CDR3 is TGTGCCAGCAGCCCGACCTGGAGTGAGCAGCTCTTC.